This TCR beta chain was recorded in a study of CD8 T cells in Susac syndrome (dated by TCRdb to 2018 to 2020). Background for the entire study: Repertoire sequencing was used to test whether CD8+ T cell activation and differentiation in Susac syndrome was antigen driven. Clonality of the CD8+ T cell repertoire was compared between over 10 healthy donors, approximately 14 Susac syndrome patients and roughly 15 multiple sclerosis patients. Paper-wide results and their limitations: The number of individuals in the TCR sequencing and HLA analysis was acknowledged as relatively small.

Including the terminal cysteine and phenylalanine, the CDR3 comprises 12 residues. CDR3 DNA is the only sequence kept; it has 36 bases, read in frame from the first base. At the junction V is shortened by 4 bases and J by 8 bases, with 9 bases in between. The germline V gene supplies CDR1 MGHDK and CDR2 SYGVNS. Peripheral blood CD8+ and CD4+ T cells from healthy donors, Susac syndrome patients and multiple sclerosis patients were profiled using high-throughput TCR beta sequencing. The multiple sclerosis controls were treatment-naive patients who had stable or active relapsing-remitting disease and met the revised McDonald criteria. CD8+ TEMRA cells were enriched by FACS, while bulk CD8+ and CD4+ T cells were purified by magnetic negative isolation. Blood was drawn into EDTA tubes, processed within 24 hours, and PBMCs were isolated by density gradient centrifugation. PBMCs intended for TCR sequencing were frozen in liquid nitrogen and were later thawed in a 37 degrees C water bath. The sorted or isolated CD4+, CD8+ and CD8+ TEMRA cells had a purity of 90% or higher.

RNA was extracted with the RNeasy kit and about 0.45 to 1 ug was reverse transcribed using random hexamers. The immunoSEQ multiplex PCR assay, covering 54 Vbeta and 13 Jbeta segments, was used to amplify TCR beta CDR3 regions. To correct PCR amplification bias, a synthetic template baseline was used for both primer optimization and computational correction. In the authors' own workflow: Reads were annotated to V, D and J genes per IMGT and analyzed with immunoSEQ Analyzer, keeping only productive sequences. Clonality was computed as one minus Shannon entropy normalized by log2 of the number of productive unique sequences. Public and private clones were assessed among the 100 most prevalent clones of each patient and control. Clones were defined as Susac-specific when absent from the healthy and MS cohorts, from 1,000 to 1,100 published viral clones and from other ImmuneACCESS disease sequences. TCRdb's own reprocessing of the public reads used fastp at Q25 and MiXCR and kept productive beta chains. Merged by CDR3 protein, the rows form single entries marked with the most common genes and DNA. These V and J calls derive from TCRdb rather than the authors' analysis. This sample is represented by about 400,000 distinct CDR3 sequences; approximately 85% of them were singletons. Approximately 0.12% of the sample is taken by the ten largest.

Concerning this clonotype itself: Its cognate antigen has yet to be identified. There are no base qualities to consult, and no much larger clone falls within one base.

The sequenced sample consisted of CD8+ T cells from PBMCs. The rearrangement joined TRBV25-1 to TRBJ2-1; the D gene is unclear. The sequence was collected from a human donor with multiple sclerosis. Here is the DNA: TGTGCCAGCAGTGGAGACACCTATGAGCAGTTCTTC. This sequence encodes CASSGDTYEQFF.